One and the same sample provided the 3 T cell receptor beta chains below, sequenced in a study of T cells in Graves' hyperthyroidism and ophthalmopathy. TCR beta CDR3 sequences were amplified from RNA transcripts. A first-round RT-PCR of the TCR CDR3 used the HTBI primer set. TCRdb processed the multiplex PCR reads anew with MiXCR; each CDR3 protein has one entry. The table has approximately 400,000 distinct CDR3 sequences, 15% to 18% seen once. Sequenced sample: blood. Receptors were obtained from a woman between 18 and 29 years old with Graves' hyperthyroidism.

This clonotype was detected many times. CDR3 sequence: CATSREIGRGGYNEQFF. DNA of the CDR3: TGTGCCACCAGCAGAGAGATCGGGCGGGGGGGCTACAATGAGCAGTTCTTC. The chain is built from TRBV15 and TRBJ2-1; TRBD2 aligns across 9 bases. There are 17 residues in the CDR3. Trimming cost V 0 bases and J 3 bases; bases outside gene matches: 6. CDR1 LNHNV and CDR2 YYDKDF come from the germline V gene (reference sequence).

The table lists this clonotype with many counts. The chain couples TRBV5-5 to TRBJ1-5; D not resolved. The CDR3 has 14 residues. Per the germline V gene, CDR1 is SGHKS and CDR2 is YYEKEE (reference sequence). Trimming left V 0 bases short and J 5 bases short, with 9 bases between. The CDR3 coding sequence is TGTGCCAGCAGCTTGGGGGGAGGCGATCAGCCCCAGCATTTT. This gives the protein CASSLGGGDQPQHF.

In its sample, this clonotype was seen many times. J is TRBJ2-5 and V is TRBV3-1; 9 bases match TRBD2. The germline gives CDR1 LGHDT, CDR2 YNNKEL (reference sequence). This CDR3 has 16 residues. V gave up 4 bases and J gave up 4 bases; unmatched junction bases: 10. The CDR3 DNA reads TGTGCCAGCAGCCCCTACTCTAGCGGGGAAGGAGAGACCCAGTACTTC. Translated, it gives CASSPYSSGEGETQYF.